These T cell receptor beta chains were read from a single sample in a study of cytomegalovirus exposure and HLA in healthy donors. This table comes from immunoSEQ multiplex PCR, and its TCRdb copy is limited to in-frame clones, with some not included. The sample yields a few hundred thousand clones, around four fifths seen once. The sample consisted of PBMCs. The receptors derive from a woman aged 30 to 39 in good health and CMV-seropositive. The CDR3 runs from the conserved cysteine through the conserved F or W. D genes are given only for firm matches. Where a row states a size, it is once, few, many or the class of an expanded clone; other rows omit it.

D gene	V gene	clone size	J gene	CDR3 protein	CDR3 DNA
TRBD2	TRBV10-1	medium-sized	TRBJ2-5	CASSAGLAGSETQYF	TGCGCCAGCAGCGCCGGACTAGCGGGGTCGGAGACCCAGTACTTC
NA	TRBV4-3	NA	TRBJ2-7	CASSQSRTETYEQYF	TGCGCCAGCAGCCAATCTAGGACGGAAACCTACGAGCAGTACTTC
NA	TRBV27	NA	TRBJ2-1	CATTDGSSYNEQFF	TGTGCCACCACGGACGGAAGCTCCTACAATGAGCAGTTCTTC
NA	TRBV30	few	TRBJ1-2	CAWSVARGANYGYTF	TGTGCCTGGAGTGTGGCTCGGGGGGCTAACTATGGCTACACCTTC
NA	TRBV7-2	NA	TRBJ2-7	CASSPDSLYSYEQYF	TGTGCCAGCAGCCCGGACAGTCTATACTCCTACGAGCAGTACTTC
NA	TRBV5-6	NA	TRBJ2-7	CASSLLHEQYF	TGTGCCAGCAGCTTGCTCCACGAGCAGTACTTC
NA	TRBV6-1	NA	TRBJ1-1	CASIQMRGWTEAFF	TGTGCCAGCATCCAAATGCGGGGTTGGACTGAAGCTTTCTTT
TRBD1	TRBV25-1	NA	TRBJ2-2	CASSEWGRGPEHTGELFF	TGTGCCAGCAGTGAATGGGGCAGGGGGCCCGAGCACACCGGGGAGCTGTTTTTT
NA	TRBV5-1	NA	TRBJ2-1	CASSPQEGSEQFF	TGCGCCAGCAGCCCTCAAGAGGGGTCTGAGCAGTTCTTC
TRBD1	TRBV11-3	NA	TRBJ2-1	CASSGNRGKYNEQFF	TGTGCCAGCAGCGGAAACAGGGGGAAATACAATGAGCAGTTCTTC
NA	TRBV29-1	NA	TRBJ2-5	CSVEGHNNQETQYF	TGCAGCGTTGAAGGCCATAACAACCAAGAGACCCAGTACTTC
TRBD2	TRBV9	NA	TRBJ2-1	CASSAGLAGGNEQFF	TGTGCCAGCAGCGCCGGACTAGCGGGAGGAAATGAGCAGTTCTTC
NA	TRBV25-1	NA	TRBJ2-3	CASSDRAIEYF	TGTGCCAGCAGTGACAGAGCTATTGAGTATTTT
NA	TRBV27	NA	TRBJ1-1	CASSLYKATEAFF	TGTGCCAGCAGTTTATATAAGGCAACTGAAGCTTTCTTT
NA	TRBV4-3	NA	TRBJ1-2	CASSQSVRGGYGYTF	TGCGCCAGCAGCCAATCTGTCCGTGGGGGCTATGGCTACACCTTC
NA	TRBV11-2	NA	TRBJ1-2	CASSLIPGDYGYTF	TGTGCCAGCAGCTTAATCCCAGGGGACTATGGCTACACCTTC
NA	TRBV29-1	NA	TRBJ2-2	CSVASTGIPGELFF	TGCAGCGTGGCCTCGACAGGAATCCCTGGGGAGCTGTTTTTT
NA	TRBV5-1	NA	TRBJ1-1	CASSLGANPEAFF	TGCGCCAGCAGCTTAGGGGCTAACCCTGAAGCTTTCTTT
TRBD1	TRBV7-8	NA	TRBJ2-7	CASSSPRTGGLTEQYF	TGTGCCAGCAGCTCTCCCCGGACAGGGGGCCTCACCGAGCAGTACTTC
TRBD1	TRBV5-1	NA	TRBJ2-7	CASNYRGPDEQYF	TGCGCCAGCAATTACAGGGGGCCCGACGAGCAGTACTTC
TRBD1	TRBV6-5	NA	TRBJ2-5	CASSLTGDETQYF	TGTGCCAGCAGTTTGACAGGGGACGAGACCCAGTACTTC
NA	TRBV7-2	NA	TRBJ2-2	CASSGGPYTGELFF	TGTGCCAGCAGCGGAGGGCCCTACACCGGGGAGCTGTTTTTT
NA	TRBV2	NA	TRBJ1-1	CASRPLGGGGGTEAFF	TGTGCCAGCAGGCCCCTGGGTGGGGGCGGAGGCACTGAAGCTTTCTTT
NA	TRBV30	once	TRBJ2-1	CAWSTSFNEQFF	TGTGCCTGGAGTACCAGTTTTAATGAGCAGTTCTTC
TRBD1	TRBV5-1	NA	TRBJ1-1	CASSQAPRQGGEAFF	TGCGCCAGCAGCCAGGCTCCGAGACAGGGGGGTGAAGCTTTCTTT
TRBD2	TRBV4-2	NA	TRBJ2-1	CASSQDFLAGTLYNEQFF	TGTGCCAGCAGCCAAGATTTCCTAGCGGGTACTTTGTACAATGAGCAGTTCTTC
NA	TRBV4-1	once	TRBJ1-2	CASSQDAQGNYGYTF	TGCGCCAGCAGCCAAGACGCGCAGGGGAACTATGGCTACACCTTC
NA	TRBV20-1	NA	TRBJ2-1	CSASSPNEQFF	TGCAGTGCTAGTAGCCCCAATGAGCAGTTCTTC
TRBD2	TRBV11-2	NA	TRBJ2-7	CASSPQGLAGGPIWEQYF	TGTGCCAGCAGCCCACAGGGACTAGCGGGAGGGCCCATTTGGGAGCAGTACTTC
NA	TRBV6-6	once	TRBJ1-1	CASRTNTEAFF	TGTGCCAGCAGGACAAACACTGAAGCTTTCTTT
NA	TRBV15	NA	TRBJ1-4	CATSRDRSSTNEKLFF	TGTGCCACCAGCAGAGATCGCAGCTCAACTAATGAAAAACTGTTTTTT
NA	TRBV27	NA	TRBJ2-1	CASSLLWGRNEQFF	TGTGCCAGCAGTTTACTCTGGGGGCGCAATGAGCAGTTCTTC
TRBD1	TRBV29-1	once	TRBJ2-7	CSGIGDSYEQYF	TGCAGCGGTATAGGGGACAGCTACGAGCAGTACTTC
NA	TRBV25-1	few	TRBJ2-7	CASSNSYEQYF	TGTGCCAGCAGTAACTCCTACGAGCAGTACTTC
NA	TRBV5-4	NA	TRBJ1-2	CASSSDSGRGDGYTF	TGTGCCAGCAGCTCAGACAGTGGCCGAGGCGATGGCTACACCTTC
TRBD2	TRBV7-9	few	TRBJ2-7	CASSLGGREVPYF	TGTGCCAGCAGCTTAGGCGGACGGGAGGTTCCGTACTTC
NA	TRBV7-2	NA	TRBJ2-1	CASSLHYEQFF	TGTGCCAGCAGCTTACATTATGAGCAGTTCTTC